The 27 T cell receptor beta chains below were found in one sample sequenced in a study of T cells in localized non-small cell lung cancer. This table comes from immunoSEQ multiplex PCR, and its TCRdb copy is limited to in-frame clones, with some not included. The sample contains 31,000 or so clones, around 90% of which appear only once. The source was peripheral blood mononuclear cells, collected before any cancer treatment. These receptors were collected from a woman aged 35 to 75 with stage III lung adenocarcinoma.

To note about this clone: At one boundary the junction diverges from the germline segment, which might be a read error. This sample also contains other DNA sequences that code for the same CDR3. The V gene is TRBV5-1, the J gene TRBJ2-7, with TRBD1 matching 7 bases. Germline V CDR1 and CDR2: SGHRS, YFSETQ. This CDR3 has 13 amino acids. The CDR3 is CASSRRQGYEQYF. CDR3 DNA: TGCGCCAGCAGCCGACGACAGGGCTACGAACAGTACTTC.

V usage is TRBV30 and J usage is TRBJ2-2, with D possibly TRBD2 on 7 matching bases. Looked up from germline, CDR1 is GTSNPN and CDR2 is SVGIG (reference sequence). Trimming took off 3 bases at V and 1 base at J, with 18 bases between the two ends. This CDR3 comprises 17 residues. CDR3 nucleotides: TGTGCCTGGAGGGGGGGGACATTGAAAGGGAACACCGGGGAGCTGTTTTTT. Translation gives CAWRGGTLKGNTGELFF.

This clone was detected only once. This chain connects TRBV30 to TRBJ2-7; 9 bases align to TRBD1. The ends lost 2 bases at V and 5 bases at J; junction bases unmatched: 7. Germline V gene data show CDR1 as GTSNPN and CDR2 as SVGIG (reference sequence). The CDR3 has 14 residues. CDR3 amino acids: CAWSQGQGRNEQYF. CDR3 sequence (DNA): TGTGCCTGGAGTCAAGGACAGGGGCGTAACGAGCAGTACTTC.

CDR3: CAAERPNPAYEQYF. The CDR3 nucleotides read TGTGCCGCAGAAAGGCCAAACCCAGCCTACGAGCAGTACTTC. The chain recombines TRBV28 with TRBJ2-7; D is unresolved. The CDR3 covers 14 residues. CDR1 is MDHEN and CDR2 is SYDVKM in the germline V gene. Trimming took 11 bases from V and 2 from J, leaving 19 bases between them. The variable domain in full, completed from reference TRBV28 and TRBJ2-7, reads DVKVTQSSRYLVKRTGEKVFLECVQDMDHENMFWYRQDPGLGLRLIYFSYDVKMKEKGDIPEGYSVSREKKERFSLILESASTNQTSMYLCAAERPNPAYEQYFGPGTRLTVT.

This clone was picked up one time. J is TRBJ2-7 and V is TRBV6-5, with TRBD1 identical over 7 bases. Losses at the gene ends were 6 bases for V and 6 bases for J; bases not matched to a gene: 8. The CDR3 contains 13 residues. Germline loops: CDR1 MNHEY, CDR2 SVGAGI. In nucleotides, the CDR3 is TGTGCCAGCAGCCAGACAGGGTTCCTCGAGCAGTACTTC. Translating gives CASSQTGFLEQYF.

A few counts support this clone. The V call is TRBV30, the J call TRBJ1-2; D is unresolved. V lost 0 bases and J lost 5, with 13 bases in between. The germline gives CDR1 GTSNPN, CDR2 SVGIG (reference sequence). This CDR3 has 14 amino acids. The CDR3 bases are TGTGCCTGGAGTGTACGAAGGAGTAGTTATGGCTACACCTTC. Translating it yields CAWSVRRSSYGYTF.

This clone was detected once. The chain recombines TRBV7-3 with TRBJ1-5, with no clear D. V was pared by 2 bases and J by 1 base, with 6 bases between. Germline V gene lookup returns CDR1 SGHTA and CDR2 FQGTGA. The CDR3 is made up of 14 amino acids. This CDR3 is CASSLPDSNQPQHF. In nucleotides, the CDR3 is TGTGCCAGCAGCTTACCGGACAGCAATCAGCCCCAGCATTTT. Full variable domain (outside the CDR3, taken from reference TRBV7-3 and TRBJ1-5): GAGVSQTPSNKVTEKGKYVELRCDPISGHTALYWYRQSLGQGPEFLIYFQGTGAADDSGLPNDRFFAVRPEGSVSTLKIQRTERGDSAVYLCASSLPDSNQPQHFGDGTRLSIL.

V and J are TRBV27 and TRBJ1-6; TRBD1 is a possible D gene (5 bases). The CDR3 covers 17 residues. With 3 bases removed from V and 9 bases from J, the gap between germline ends came to 21 bases. Germline V lookup: CDR1 MNHEY, CDR2 SMNVEV (reference sequence). In DNA form, the CDR3 reads TGTGCCAGCAGTTTTTCCGTCCGGCAGGGAGTAGGTTCACCCCTCCACTTT. It yields the protein CASSFSVRQGVGSPLHF.

V gene TRBV2 combines with J gene TRBJ1-3, with 7 nucleotides matching TRBD1. Germline V gene lookup returns CDR1 SNHLY and CDR2 FYNNEI. Trimming cost V 7 bases and J 3 bases; bases outside gene matches: 12. There are 16 residues in the CDR3. The DNA for the CDR3 is TGTGCCAGCAAGGAAACACAGGGGTTGGGTGGAAACACCATATATTTT. Its translation is CASKETQGLGGNTIYF. The full variable domain, rest sourced from reference TRBV2 and TRBJ1-3, is EPEVTQTPSHQVTQMGQEVILRCVPISNHLYFYWYRQILGQKVEFLVSFYNNEISEKSEIFDDQFSVERPDGSNFTLKIRSTKLEDSAMYFCASKETQGLGGNTIYFGEGSWLTVV.

The V call is TRBV27, the J call TRBJ2-7, with D possibly TRBD2 on 5 matching bases. Germline V gene sequence: CDR1 MNHEY, CDR2 SMNVEV (reference sequence). V was trimmed by 6 bases and J by 0 bases, leaving 18 bases between them. This CDR3 has 16 residues. CDR3 region: CASSFLGRASSYEQYF. CDR3 bases: TGTGCCAGCAGCTTCCTAGGGCGGGCGAGCTCCTACGAGCAGTACTTC.

This clone appeared a single time. The rearrangement uses TRBV28 and TRBJ2-5; TRBD1 is a possible D gene (6 bases). The length of the CDR3 is 14 residues. Trimming removed 6 bases at V and 5 bases at J, with 16 bases between. Per germline, CDR1 MDHEN and CDR2 SYDVKM. This chain's CDR3 is CASSTPSGVETQYF. Written as DNA, the CDR3 is TGTGCCAGCAGCACGCCATCAGGGGTCGAGACCCAGTACTTC.

This chain uses TRBV5-1 with TRBJ1-6; 8 nucleotides agree with TRBD1. Germline CDR1 is SGHRS and CDR2 is YFSETQ. There are 18 residues in the CDR3. V dropped 5 bases and J dropped 3; count of bases not matched to a gene: 13. CDR3 DNA: TGCGCCAGCAGGCCAGGGGACGGGACAGGCCTCTATAATTCACCCCTCCACTTT. Residues: CASRPGDGTGLYNSPLHF.

The rearrangement links TRBV30 to TRBJ2-2; D is ambiguous. The ends were cut back, 5 bases at V and 3 bases at J, with 10 bases in the middle. Germline lookup yields CDR1 GTSNPN and CDR2 SVGIG (reference sequence). The CDR3 is 13 residues long. CDR3 sequence reads: CAWDLDYTGELFF. In DNA, the CDR3 is TGTGCCTGGGACCTTGACTACACCGGGGAGCTGTTTTTT. Based on the CDR3 plus reference TRBV30 and TRBJ2-2, the full variable domain is SQTIHQWPATLVQPVGSPLSLECTVEGTSNPNLYWYRQAAGRGLQLLFYSVGIGQISSEVPQNLSASRPQDRQFILSSKKLLLSDSGFYLCAWDLDYTGELFFGEGSRLTVL.

The chain recombines TRBV6-6 with TRBJ1-3; D possibly corresponds to TRBD1 (5 bases). Germline CDR1 reads MNHNY; CDR2 reads SVGAGI (reference sequence). The CDR3 has 14 residues. The germline V and J ends were trimmed by 2 bases and 3 bases, with 8 bases remaining between them. The CDR3 is CASSYTGSGNTIYF. CDR3 bases: TGTGCCAGCAGTTACACAGGTAGTGGAAACACCATATATTTT.

The chain employs TRBV6-6 and TRBJ2-1; D is possibly TRBD1 or TRBD2 (5 bases each). This CDR3 spans 12 amino acids. Germline V lookup: CDR1 MNHNY, CDR2 SVGAGI (reference sequence). The V gene lost 3 bases and the J gene lost 13 bases, with 13 bases spanning the gap. The CDR3 nucleotides are TGTGCCAGCAGTTATCTGGGGGACCAACAGTTCTTC. Translation: CASSYLGDQQFF.

The chain couples TRBV5-1 to TRBJ2-5, with D tentatively TRBD1 (5 bases). The CDR3 is 15 amino acids. The germline gives CDR1 SGHRS, CDR2 YFSETQ. V lost 0 bases, J lost 1 base, and 10 bases lay in between. Here the CDR3 reads CASSLAPGPQETQYF. The DNA of the CDR3 is TGCGCCAGCAGCTTGGCACCAGGGCCCCAAGAGACCCAGTACTTC.

The rearrangement joins TRBV30 to TRBJ2-3; 14 nucleotides line up with TRBD2. V lost 6 bases, J lost 3 bases, and 2 bases stayed unmatched. The length of the CDR3 is 14 residues. Per germline, CDR1 GTSNPN and CDR2 SVGIG (reference sequence). CDR3 nucleotides: TGTGCCTGTTGGACTAGCGGGAGGACAGATACGCAGTATTTT. This translates into CACWTSGRTDTQYF. The full variable domain, completed using reference TRBV30 and TRBJ2-3, is SQTIHQWPATLVQPVGSPLSLECTVEGTSNPNLYWYRQAAGRGLQLLFYSVGIGQISSEVPQNLSASRPQDRQFILSSKKLLLSDSGFYLCACWTSGRTDTQYFGPGTRLTVL.

The chain is built from TRBV2 and TRBJ2-1; no firm D call. The germline V and J ends were trimmed by 2 bases and 8 bases, with 4 bases remaining between them. In germline, CDR1 is SNHLY, CDR2 FYNNEI. CDR3 size: 11 residues. This CDR3 reads CASSELYEQFF. CDR3 coding DNA: TGTGCCAGCAGTGAATTGTATGAGCAGTTCTTC.

The genes are TRBV11-2 and TRBJ2-5; 7 nucleotides line up with TRBD2. The CDR3 is 17 amino acids. Trimming cost V 1 base and J 5 bases; bases outside gene matches: 13. Per germline, CDR1 SGHAT and CDR2 FQNNGV. CDR3 coding DNA: TGTGCCAGCAGCTTAGTATCCGGGACTAATGTGGGCGAGACCCAGTACTTC. Its translation: CASSLVSGTNVGETQYF.

The chain employs TRBV2 and TRBJ2-6; the D gene is possibly TRBD2 (5 bases). Between the trimmed V and J ends, which lost 7 bases and 2 bases, there was a span of 15 bases. Germline CDR1 is SNHLY and CDR2 is FYNNEI. The CDR3 extends over 16 amino acids. CDR3 sequence reads: CASTLGRGAGANVLTF. The CDR3 DNA reads as TGTGCCAGCACCCTCGGCCGGGGAGCTGGGGCCAACGTCCTGACTTTC.

J is TRBJ1-1 and V is TRBV11-2; TRBD1 is a possible D gene (5 bases). The length of the CDR3 is 14 residues. V was trimmed by 4 bases and J by 3 bases, leaving 12 bases between them. Germline V CDR1 and CDR2: SGHAT, FQNNGV. The CDR3 reads CASSSTVRDTEAFF. The CDR3 bases are TGTGCCAGCAGCTCGACAGTGAGGGACACTGAAGCTTTCTTT.

J is TRBJ1-1 and V is TRBV4-1; D uncertain. The V gene lost 5 bases and the J gene lost 1 base, with 8 bases spanning the gap. This CDR3 is built from 13 residues. Germline CDR1 MGHRA, CDR2 YSYEKL. The CDR3 nucleotides are TGCGCCAGCAGCTACCATCAGAACACTGAAGCTTTCTTT. This sequence encodes CASSYHQNTEAFF.

This clone was counted between two and nine times. The V call is TRBV19, the J call TRBJ2-6; D might be TRBD2 (5 bases). With 2 bases removed from V and 4 bases from J, the gap between germline ends came to 9 bases. Germline V CDR1 and CDR2: LNHDA, SQIVND (reference sequence). This CDR3 region has 15 residues. CDR3 residues: CASSISTGGANVLTF. CDR3 bases: TGTGCCAGTAGTATATCCACGGGAGGGGCCAACGTCCTGACTTTC.

This clone appeared once. This chain joins TRBV28 and TRBJ2-7, with D unclear. CDR1 is MDHEN and CDR2 is SYDVKM in the germline V gene. This CDR3 contains 12 residues. The ends were cut back, 5 bases at V and 4 bases at J, with 9 bases in the middle. The CDR3, as DNA: TGTGCCAGCAGTCCTGGCTATTACGAGCAGTACTTC. Translated: CASSPGYYEQYF.

This chain joins TRBV7-2 and TRBJ2-1; perhaps TRBD2 as D (5 bases). The CDR3 covers 15 residues. V was cut by 5 bases and J by 8 bases, with 19 bases left in between. CDR1 is SGHTA and CDR2 is FQGNSA in the germline V gene. The CDR3 bases are TGTGCCAGCAGCGGGCGGACTGGATTCGGGGATGAGCAGTTCTTC. Translation: CASSGRTGFGDEQFF.

V is TRBV19 and J is TRBJ1-2, with D possibly matching TRBD1 (6 bases). The CDR3 has 13 residues. Germline CDR1 LNHDA, CDR2 SQIVND (reference sequence). V was pared by 9 bases and J by 7 bases, with 18 bases between. CDR3 coding DNA: TGTGCCAGCGAACAACAGGGCACCAGTGGCTACACCTTC. Protein product: CASEQQGTSGYTF.

The DNA of the CDR3 is TGTGCCAGCAGTGAATCTGGGGCAGGCCTTAATGAAAAACTGTTTTTT. It yields the protein CASSESGAGLNEKLFF. V gene TRBV25-1 combines with J gene TRBJ1-4, with D perhaps TRBD1 (5 bases). Trimming cost V 1 base and J 4 bases, with 13 bases left between them. Germline values: CDR1 MGHDK, CDR2 SYGVNS. This CDR3 spans 16 amino acids. The full variable domain, with the rest looked up from reference TRBV25-1 and TRBJ1-4, is EADIYQTPRYLVIGTGKKITLECSQTMGHDKMYWYQQDPGMELHLIHYSYGVNSTEKGDLSSESTVSRIRTEHFPLTLESARPSHTSQYLCASSESGAGLNEKLFFGSGTQLSVL.